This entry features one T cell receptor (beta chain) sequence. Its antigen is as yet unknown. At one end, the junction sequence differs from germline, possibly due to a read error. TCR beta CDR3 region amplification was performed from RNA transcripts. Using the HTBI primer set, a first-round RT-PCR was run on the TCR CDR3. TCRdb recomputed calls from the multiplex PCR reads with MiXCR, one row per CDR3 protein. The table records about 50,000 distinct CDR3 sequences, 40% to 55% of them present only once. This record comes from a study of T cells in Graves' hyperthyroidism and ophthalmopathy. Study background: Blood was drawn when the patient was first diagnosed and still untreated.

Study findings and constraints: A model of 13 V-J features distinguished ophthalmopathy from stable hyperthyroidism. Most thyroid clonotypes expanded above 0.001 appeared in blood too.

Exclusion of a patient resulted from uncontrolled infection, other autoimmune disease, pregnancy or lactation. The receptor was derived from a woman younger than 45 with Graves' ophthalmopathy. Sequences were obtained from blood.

The CDR3 sequence is CASSLAPGNQPQHF. The CDR3 DNA reads TGTGCCAGCAGCTTGGCCCCGGGGAATCAGCCACAGCATTTT. This chain joins TRBV5-8 and TRBJ1-5; D is unclear. The CDR3 is 14 residues long. Germline assignment: CDR1 SGHTS and CDR2 YDEGEE. The full variable domain, its missing parts supplied by reference TRBV5-8 and TRBJ1-5, is EAGVTQSPTHLIKTRGQQATLRCSPISGHTSVYWYQQALGLGLQFLLWYDEGEERNRGNFPPRFSGRQFPNYSSELNVNALELEDSALYLCASSLAPGNQPQHFGDGTRLSIL.